The 32 T cell receptor beta chains presented below share a single source sample, sequenced in a study of blood T cells in healthy people across ages (dated by TCRdb to the mid-2010s). The library relied on 5' RACE. A second PCR of roughly 7 to 11 cycles was performed with a sample-barcoded 5' primer and a J-beta primer mix. TCRdb trimmed the raw reads at Q25, called clones with MiXCR and kept productive beta chains. Each CDR3 protein appears once, grouped with its most common genes and DNA. This sample comprises 1,800,000 or so distinct CDR3 sequences, 30% to 40% of them detected only once. In total, the top ten clones hold approximately 22% of the sample. Sequencing was done on a sample of blood. The receptor source for this set is a human donor in good health.

The sample holds a few counts of this clonotype. The rearrangement joins TRBV24-1 to TRBJ2-5; D might be TRBD2 (6 bases). The closer fit of TRBJ2-7 to the DNA end suggests the J call may be wrong. Germline lookup yields CDR1 KGHDR and CDR2 SFDVKD. The CDR3 covers 17 residues. CDR3 residues: CATSTDGAAEEGYEQYF. Here the CDR3 DNA reads TGTGCCACCAGCACCGATGGGGCCGCCGAGGAGGGGTACGAGCAGTACTTC.

This clonotype was recorded a few times. The chain recombines TRBV4-3 with TRBJ1-6; 9 nucleotides line up with TRBD1. CDR3 length: 15 residues. Trimming took 3 bases from V and 11 from J; bases not matched to a gene: 8. CDR1 and CDR2 from the germline V gene are LGHNA and YSLEER. The CDR3 loop is CASSHSRDREAPLHF. The DNA of the CDR3 is TGCGCCAGCAGCCACTCCAGGGACAGGGAAGCACCCCTCCACTTT.

As DNA, the CDR3 is TGTGCCAGCCAAGAAAAACAGGGTGGTACCTACAATGAGCAGTTCTTC. This translates into CASQEKQGGTYNEQFF. This sequence joins TRBV6-6 and TRBJ2-1; TRBD1 is a possible D gene (6 bases). The germline V and J ends were trimmed by 8 bases and 2 bases, with 19 bases remaining between them. Germline V gene sequence: CDR1 MNHNY, CDR2 SVGAGI (reference sequence). CDR3 size: 16 residues.

The chain employs TRBV9 and TRBJ2-1, with 7 bases fitting TRBD1. The CDR3 runs 16 residues. V dropped 4 bases and J dropped 10; count of bases not matched to a gene: 17. Germline assignment: CDR1 SGDLS and CDR2 YYNGEE. DNA of the CDR3: TGTGCCAGCAGCCCCCATGGGGGCAGGGGGTTCGGGGAGCAGTTCTTC. Protein sequence: CASSPHGGRGFGEQFF.

Only a few counts were recorded for this clonotype. The J gene is TRBJ1-5, the V gene TRBV25-1; 7 bases align to TRBD1. With 2 bases clipped from V and 0 bases from J, the junction kept 7 bases outside the gene matches. Per the germline V gene, CDR1 is MGHDK and CDR2 is SYGVNS. This CDR3 has 17 residues. CDR3 DNA sequence: TGTGCCAGCAGTGAAGGACCTGGACAGGATAGCAATCAGCCCCAGCATTTT. Protein product: CASSEGPGQDSNQPQHF.

This clonotype has a single count. One end of the junction varies from germline; a read error may be responsible. In DNA form, the CDR3 reads TGTGCCAGCAACTTAACTTTTGAGGGTTTCGAGCAGTACTTC. Its protein product is CASNLTFEGFEQYF. V and J are TRBV7-2 and TRBJ2-7, with TRBD2 as a possible D gene (5 bases). The CDR3 is 14 amino acids. Per germline, CDR1 SGHTA and CDR2 FQGNSA.

The J gene is TRBJ1-1, the V gene TRBV6-1; D unclear. V lost 6 bases, J lost 1 base, and 12 bases lay in between. Germline-derived CDR1 and CDR2 are MNHNS and SASEGT. This CDR3 has 14 residues. CDR3 nucleotide sequence: TGTGCCAGCAGGCAAGGACTGGCGAACACTGAAGCTTTCTTT. This encodes CASRQGLANTEAFF.

This clonotype was counted many times. V and J are TRBV7-2 and TRBJ2-1; 9 bases map to TRBD1. Trimming removed 5 bases from V and 8 bases from J; junction bases left unmatched: 4. This CDR3 is built from 13 residues. Germline V CDR1 and CDR2: SGHTA, FQGNSA. The CDR3 sequence is CASSVDRGDEQFF. CDR3 nucleotide sequence: TGTGCCAGCAGCGTCGACAGGGGGGATGAGCAGTTCTTC.

The chain uses TRBV9 and TRBJ2-7; 8 bases align to TRBD2. The J call may be in error: the DNA end matches TRBJ2-5 better. Germline lookup yields CDR1 SGDLS and CDR2 YYNGEE. This CDR3 is built from 15 residues. The CDR3 loop is CASSVSGSSQETQYF. CDR3 DNA sequence: TGTGCCAGCAGCGTAAGCGGGAGTAGCCAAGAGACCCAGTACTTC.

This clonotype was found a few times. The V and J genes are TRBV5-8 and TRBJ1-6; D not certain. The germline V gene encodes CDR1 SGHTS and CDR2 YDEGEE. CDR3 length: 16 residues. V lost 1 base and J lost 0, with 8 bases in between. The CDR3 here is CASSLLMGSYNSPLHF. The CDR3 DNA sequence: TGTGCCAGCAGCTTGCTTATGGGCTCCTATAATTCACCCCTCCACTTT.

The chain carries TRBV7-2 and TRBJ2-7; 7 bases align to TRBD2. The CDR3 loop spans 16 amino acids. J lost 7 bases, V lost 5 bases, and 17 bases had no gene match. Germline lookup yields CDR1 SGHTA and CDR2 FQGNSA. The CDR3, as DNA: TGTGCCAGCAGCCTAGGGAGGAGCGGGGCCCTCGGGGAGCAGTACTTC. It is translated as CASSLGRSGALGEQYF.

This clonotype appeared a few times. The chain has TRBV7-6 and TRBJ2-5; no firm D call. This CDR3 comprises 13 residues. CDR1 and CDR2 (germline): SGHVS, FNYEAQ. V was cut by 5 bases and J by 4 bases, with 11 bases left in between. The CDR3 sequence is CASSPGFRETQYF. CDR3 in DNA: TGTGCCAGCAGCCCGGGCTTTAGAGAGACCCAGTACTTC.

This clonotype was found many times. V usage is TRBV4-1 and J usage is TRBJ1-4; 8 bases are shared with TRBD1. The CDR3 has 15 amino acids. Germline V gene lookup returns CDR1 MGHRA and CDR2 YSYEKL. Unmatched junction bases numbered 13, after V lost 5 bases and J lost 11 bases. CDR3 region: CASSGTGPTIGKLFF. The CDR3 region has the DNA TGCGCCAGCAGCGGGACAGGCCCTACTATCGGGAAACTGTTTTTT.

This clonotype came up a few times. J is TRBJ1-2 and V is TRBV3-1; a weak D match, TRBD1 (5 bases). The length of the CDR3 is 14 residues. V was trimmed by 4 bases and J by 4 bases, leaving 13 bases between them. The germline gives CDR1 LGHDT, CDR2 YNNKEL (reference sequence). The CDR3 sequence is CASSPGADVYGYTF. The CDR3 DNA reads as TGTGCCAGCAGCCCCGGGGCAGATGTCTATGGCTACACCTTC.

This clonotype was found a few times. The genes are TRBV4-3 and TRBJ2-5; 10 bases are shared with TRBD1. The end of the DNA fits TRBJ2-7 better, so the J call may be wrong. Germline-derived CDR1 and CDR2 are LGHNA and YSLEER. This CDR3 has 15 amino acids. In DNA form, the CDR3 reads TGCGCCAGCAGCCGGTGGGACAGGGGAACCTACGAGCAGTACTTC. It codes for CASSRWDRGTYEQYF.

The chain couples TRBV19 to TRBJ1-5; TRBD1 aligns across 7 bases. This CDR3 contains 16 residues. Per germline, CDR1 LNHDA and CDR2 SQIVND (reference sequence). V shed 9 bases, J shed 6 bases, and the junction held 17 bases outside the gene matches. The CDR3 DNA sequence: TGTGCCAGCAAACGCGTTTCACAGGGGAGGGGTCAGCCCCAGCATTTT. Its protein is CASKRVSQGRGQPQHF.

The table lists this clonotype with a few counts. The chain couples TRBV7-2 to TRBJ2-7; 7 nucleotides agree with TRBD2. The CDR3 covers 14 residues. V lost 2 bases, J lost 7 bases, and 8 bases stayed unmatched. Germline V lookup: CDR1 SGHTA, CDR2 FQGNSA. The CDR3 bases are TGTGCCAGCAGCTTATTCGGGGGGACGGGTGAGCAGTACTTC. It codes for CASSLFGGTGEQYF.

This sequence joins TRBV7-3 and TRBJ2-3; D gene unclear. The CDR3 has 16 residues. Germline V gives CDR1 SGHTA, CDR2 FQGTGA. V was clipped by 6 bases and J by 4 bases, with 20 bases between them. CDR3: CASSHSPDASADTQYF. DNA of the CDR3: TGTGCCAGCAGTCACAGTCCGGACGCCTCAGCAGATACGCAGTATTTT.

The chain carries TRBV7-9 and TRBJ1-2; D gene ambiguous. CDR1 SEHNR and CDR2 FQNEAQ come from the germline V gene (reference sequence). This CDR3 is built from 13 residues. Trimming took off 0 bases at V and 7 bases at J, with 9 bases between the two ends. The CDR3 nucleotides read TGTGCCAGCAGCTTAGCGAGGCAGGCTGGCTACACCTTC. As protein: CASSLARQAGYTF. Based on the CDR3 plus reference TRBV7-9 and TRBJ1-2, the full variable domain is DTGVSQNPRHKITKRGQNVTFRCDPISEHNRLYWYRQTLGQGPEFLTYFQNEAQLEKSRLLSDRFSAERPKGSFSTLEIQRTEQGDSAMYLCASSLARQAGYTFGSGTRLTVV.

The J gene is TRBJ2-7, the V gene TRBV7-6, with TRBD1 matching 9 bases. CDR3 size: 13 residues. Looked up from germline, CDR1 is SGHVS and CDR2 is FNYEAQ. Trimming took 8 bases from V and 5 from J; bases not matched to a gene: 7. CDR3 protein: CASGNRGHHEQYF. In DNA form, the CDR3 reads TGTGCCAGCGGGAACAGGGGGCACCACGAGCAGTACTTC.

This clonotype was counted a few times. The chain links TRBV12-3 or TRBV12-4 to TRBJ1-1; the match to TRBD1 covers 9 bases. Germline trimming cut 6 bases from V and 1 base from J; bases unmatched to any gene: 24. This CDR3 region has 21 residues. CDR3 residues: CASSHPERQGGLRIRNTEAFF. CDR3 sequence (DNA): TGTGCCAGCAGCCATCCCGAGCGACAGGGGGGGCTCCGTATTCGGAACACTGAAGCTTTCTTT.

About this clonotype: A read error is possible here, since a much larger clone lies one base away. V is TRBV4-3 and J is TRBJ1-2; D perhaps matches TRBD1 (5 bases). The CDR3 has 14 residues. Germline assignment: CDR1 LGHNA and CDR2 YSLEER. With 8 bases removed from V and 4 bases from J, the gap between germline ends came to 17 bases. The CDR3 nucleotides read TGCGCCAGCTGCCTTAGGTTGGGGCTCTATGGCTACACCTTC. It is translated as CASCLRLGLYGYTF.

This clonotype has just a few counts. Here the CDR3 DNA reads TGCGCCAGCAGCCAAGCTATTCTGGGGGCCTACGAGCAGTACTTC. It translates to CASSQAILGAYEQYF. The V gene is TRBV4-3, the J gene TRBJ2-7; either TRBD1 or TRBD2 may supply D (5 bases each). The V gene's germline CDR1 is LGHNA and CDR2 YSLEER. Trimming cost V 1 base and J 2 bases, with 12 bases left between them. The CDR3 runs 15 residues.

The rearrangement joins TRBV7-3 to TRBJ2-1; perhaps TRBD1 as D (6 bases). CDR1 and CDR2 (germline): SGHTA, FQGTGA. This CDR3 is built from 16 residues. The V gene lost 4 bases and the J gene lost 0 bases, with 13 bases spanning the gap. The DNA for the CDR3 is TGTGCCAGCAGCTCGTCGGGGACACGCTCCTACAATGAGCAGTTCTTC. Encoded protein: CASSSSGTRSYNEQFF.

The chain carries TRBV12-3 or TRBV12-4 and TRBJ1-5, with TRBD1 matching over 7 bases. V shed 0 bases and J 3 bases; nucleotides not matched to a gene: 2. The length of the CDR3 is 15 residues. This chain's CDR3 is CASSLARGYNQPQHF. The CDR3 nucleotides read TGTGCCAGCAGTTTAGCCAGGGGGTACAATCAGCCCCAGCATTTT.

This chain connects TRBV20-1 to TRBJ2-1; D remains ambiguous. This CDR3 has 17 residues. CDR1 is DFQATT and CDR2 is SNEGSKA in the germline V gene (reference sequence). V gave up 0 bases and J gave up 4 bases, with 19 bases separating them. CDR3 sequence: CSARDQLKSPFYNEQFF. The CDR3 DNA is TGCAGTGCTAGAGACCAGCTTAAGAGTCCCTTTTACAATGAGCAGTTCTTC.

This clonotype came up a few times. The chain is built from TRBV7-9 and TRBJ2-7; D unresolved. Between the trimmed V and J ends, which lost 2 bases and 5 bases, there was a span of 7 bases. The CDR3 is made up of 12 amino acids. Germline CDR1 and CDR2: SEHNR and FQNEAQ (reference sequence). The chain's CDR3 is CASSLSVNEQYF. The CDR3 nucleotides are TGTGCCAGCAGCTTATCAGTAAACGAGCAGTACTTC.

The chain recombines TRBV7-8 with TRBJ2-1, with D perhaps given as TRBD1 or TRBD2 (5 bases each). Trimming pared 3 bases from V and 10 bases from J, leaving 7 bases between. The germline V gene has CDR1 SGHVS and CDR2 FQNEAQ. The CDR3 has 11 residues. CDR3 amino acids: CASSFEGEQFF. CDR3 sequence (DNA): TGTGCCAGCAGCTTTGAGGGGGAGCAGTTCTTC. The entire variable domain, with the rest obtained from reference TRBV7-8 and TRBJ2-1, is as follows: GAGVSQSPRYKVAKRGQDVALRCDPISGHVSLFWYQQALGQGPEFLTYFQNEAQLDKSGLPSDRFFAERPEGSVSTLKIQRTQQEDSAVYLCASSFEGEQFFGPGTRLTVL.

This chain connects TRBV7-8 to TRBJ2-7, with a weak D call TRBD2 (5 bases). The CDR3 has 15 amino acids. Between the trimmed V and J ends, which lost 6 bases and 6 bases, there was a span of 21 bases. Germline CDR1 reads SGHVS; CDR2 reads FQNEAQ. CDR3: CASRNGLRVAGEQYF. The CDR3 region has the DNA TGTGCCAGCAGAAACGGGCTTCGTGTGGCGGGCGAGCAGTACTTC.

This chain links TRBV5-1 with TRBJ2-3, with 8 bases matching TRBD2. Germline CDR1 is SGHRS and CDR2 is YFSETQ. CDR3 size: 15 residues. J gave up 5 bases and V 4 bases, and 9 bases lay outside the gene matches. DNA of the CDR3: TGCGCCAGCAGCCTAACCGGGACTAGAGTAGATACGCAGTATTTT. Residues: CASSLTGTRVDTQYF.

This chain connects TRBV29-1 to TRBJ1-1, with D possibly being TRBD1 (6 bases). Between the trimmed V and J ends, which lost 4 bases and 5 bases, there was a span of 17 bases. In germline, CDR1 is SQVTM, CDR2 ANQGSEA. CDR3 length: 14 residues. Here the CDR3 DNA reads TGCAGCGTTGTTGTTCGGGGGGCCGGTACTGAAGCTTTCTTT. As protein: CSVVVRGAGTEAFF.

This clonotype was observed a handful of times. V and J are TRBV24-1 and TRBJ1-4; 8 bases map to TRBD1. The CDR3 has 12 residues. V shed 5 bases, J shed 8 bases, and the junction held 0 bases outside the gene matches. Germline CDR1 reads KGHDR; CDR2 reads SFDVKD. The CDR3 bases are TGTGCCACCAGTGGGACAGGGGAAAAACTGTTTTTT. Encoded protein: CATSGTGEKLFF.